These 29 T cell receptor beta chains were all obtained from the same sample, sequenced in a study of identical twins' blood T cells. A single record per CDR3 protein comes from TCRdb applying MiXCR to the 5' RACE reads. The sample contains a few hundred thousand distinct CDR3 sequences, about 28% of which appear only once. What was sequenced was PBMCs. The source is a woman between 18 and 49 years old in good health.

This clonotype was seen only a few times. The chain couples TRBV5-1 to TRBJ1-1, with D uncertain. V lost 2 bases to trimming and J lost 1 base, with 9 bases between them. Germline lookup yields CDR1 SGHRS and CDR2 YFSETQ. This CDR3 is built from 14 residues. CDR3 coding DNA: TGCGCCAGCAGCTTTGGGCCAGGGAACACTGAAGCTTTCTTT. Its translation is CASSFGPGNTEAFF.

On this clonotype: Relative to the germline gene, one junction end is altered; a read error may explain this. The gene calls are TRBV5-1 and TRBJ1-5; D unresolved. This CDR3 is 13 amino acids long. Germline V gene sequence: CDR1 SGHRS, CDR2 YFSETQ. CDR3 nucleotide sequence: TGCGTCAGCAGCTGGACGACTGGACAGCCCCAGCATTTT. It codes for CVSSWTTGQPQHF.

V is TRBV20-1 and J is TRBJ2-1; the match to TRBD2 covers 8 bases. The CDR3 sequence is 15 residues long. Germline loops: CDR1 DFQATT, CDR2 SNEGSKA (reference sequence). V shed 5 bases, J shed 0 bases, and the junction held 6 bases outside the gene matches. The CDR3 spells CSAYQRGSSYNEQFF. CDR3 coding DNA: TGCAGTGCTTACCAGCGGGGGAGCTCCTACAATGAGCAGTTCTTC.

The rearrangement joins TRBV30 to TRBJ2-7; no clear D. Germline CDR1 is GTSNPN and CDR2 is SVGIG (reference sequence). The ends were cut back, 4 bases at V and 3 bases at J, with 10 bases in the middle. This CDR3 contains 12 residues. The CDR3, as DNA: TGTGCCTGGAACTACCAACTCTACGAGCAGTACTTC. Protein: CAWNYQLYEQYF.

J is TRBJ2-2 and V is TRBV12-3 or TRBV12-4; 7 bases match TRBD1. The CDR3 has 13 amino acids. V shed 6 bases and J 16 bases; nucleotides not matched to a gene: 14. The CDR3 loop reads CASSPRGLRGPFF. Written as DNA, the CDR3 is TGTGCCAGCAGCCCCCGGGGCTTAAGGGGGCCGTTTTTT.

V and J are TRBV6-2 or TRBV6-3 and TRBJ2-1; D is perhaps TRBD2 (6 bases). CDR1 is MNHEY and CDR2 is SVGEGT in the germline V gene. The germline V and J ends were trimmed by 10 bases and 1 base, with 14 bases remaining between them. CDR3 length: 14 amino acids. CDR3 DNA sequence: TGTGCCATCTGCCAGGCGGGGTCCTACAATGAGCAGTTCTTC. The encoded protein is CAICQAGSYNEQFF.

This clonotype was found many times. The chain employs TRBV20-1 and TRBJ1-5; D might be TRBD1 (6 bases). Germline assignment: CDR1 DFQATT and CDR2 SNEGSKA (reference sequence). With 6 bases removed from V and 0 bases from J, the gap between germline ends came to 9 bases. The CDR3 is 13 residues long. Written as DNA, the CDR3 is TGCAGTGCGAAGGACAGTAGCAATCAGCCCCAGCATTTT. Translated, it gives CSAKDSSNQPQHF.

This clonotype was counted between two and nine times. This chain joins TRBV20-1 and TRBJ1-2; no definite D call. The V gene's germline CDR1 is DFQATT and CDR2 SNEGSKA (reference sequence). The CDR3 extends over 9 amino acids. V lost 4 bases, J lost 3 bases, and 0 bases lay in between. The DNA of the CDR3 is TGCAGTGCTAACTATGGCTACACCTTC. As protein: CSANYGYTF.

This clonotype was recorded a few times. V usage is TRBV19 and J usage is TRBJ2-3, with a weak D call TRBD2 (5 bases). The CDR3 consists of 16 residues. Germline lookup yields CDR1 LNHDA and CDR2 SQIVND (reference sequence). The V end lost 7 bases, the J end lost 0 bases, and 17 bases lay between the germline ends. The CDR3 is CASKPPGISSTDTQYF. The CDR3 DNA reads as TGTGCCAGTAAGCCCCCGGGGATTTCTAGCACAGATACGCAGTATTTT.

This clonotype was counted at least ten times. The chain couples TRBV6-5 to TRBJ2-2, with a weak D call TRBD1 (5 bases). Trimming pared 6 bases from V and 3 bases from J, leaving 14 bases between. Germline V gives CDR1 MNHEY, CDR2 SVGAGI. The CDR3 covers 15 residues. In DNA, the CDR3 is TGTGCCAGCAGACCAAGACAGCTCGACACCGGGGAGCTGTTTTTT. This gives the protein CASRPRQLDTGELFF.

The gene calls are TRBV27 and TRBJ2-7; no firm D call. CDR1 and CDR2 from the germline V gene are MNHEY and SMNVEV (reference sequence). The CDR3 covers 15 residues. V shed 6 bases and J shed 4 bases, with 19 bases lying between them. In DNA, the CDR3 is TGTGCCAGCAGAGGACGGCGTAATATGGGGTACGAGCAGTACTTC. Translation: CASRGRRNMGYEQYF.

This chain connects TRBV5-1 to TRBJ1-6; D not certain. CDR3 length equals 16 residues. CDR1 is SGHRS and CDR2 is YFSETQ in the germline V gene. Trimming stripped 6 bases from V and 7 bases from J, with 20 bases between. In DNA, the CDR3 is TGCGCCAGCACCCTCGGCCCCCCGGAGAGAAATTCACCCCTCCACTTT. Translated, it gives CASTLGPPERNSPLHF.

For this clonotype: One junction end disagrees with the germline gene, perhaps due to a read error. The chain combines TRBV18 with TRBJ1-3; D not resolved. Germline V gene sequence: CDR1 KGHSH, CDR2 LQKENI. CDR3 length: 15 residues. The chain's CDR3 is CASSSPVGSGNTIYF. DNA for the CDR3: TGTGCCAGCTCATCACCTGTAGGGTCTGGAAACACCATATATTTT.

The chain carries TRBV3-1 and TRBJ1-2; the D is unclear. Germline V gene sequence: CDR1 LGHDT, CDR2 YNNKEL (reference sequence). Trimming stripped 0 bases from V and 4 bases from J, with 9 bases between. The CDR3 runs to 14 residues. CDR3 loop: CASSQDDGRYGYTF. In nucleotides, the CDR3 is TGTGCCAGCAGCCAAGATGACGGCCGCTATGGCTACACCTTC.

The V and J genes are TRBV9 and TRBJ2-2; perhaps TRBD1 as D (6 bases). Per germline, CDR1 SGDLS and CDR2 YYNGEE. The CDR3 consists of 15 residues. V lost 1 base, J lost 6 bases, and 13 bases lay in between. The CDR3 bases are TGTGCCAGCAGCGTAAGAACCTCAGGGGCCGGGGAGCTGTTTTTT. Encoded protein: CASSVRTSGAGELFF.

The chain links TRBV7-9 to TRBJ2-7; weak D call: TRBD1 (6 bases). The CDR3 consists of 14 residues. The V and J ends lost 5 bases and 2 bases respectively, with 13 bases between them. Germline assignment: CDR1 SEHNR and CDR2 FQNEAQ (reference sequence). CDR3 loop: CASSTGGQPYEQYF. In DNA form, the CDR3 reads TGTGCCAGCAGCACTGGGGGACAACCCTACGAGCAGTACTTC. The full variable domain, in which reference TRBV7-9 and TRBJ2-7 provide the parts outside the CDR3, is DTGVSQNPRHKITKRGQNVTFRCDPISEHNRLYWYRQTLGQGPEFLTYFQNEAQLEKSRLLSDRFSAERPKGSFSTLEIQRTEQGDSAMYLCASSTGGQPYEQYFGPGTRLTVT.

This clonotype was observed a handful of times. The rearrangement links TRBV5-1 to TRBJ1-3; D remains unclear. CDR3 length equals 15 residues. Trimming took 7 bases from V and 0 from J, leaving 14 bases between them. The germline V gene has CDR1 SGHRS and CDR2 YFSETQ. The CDR3 loop is CASQPGGGSGNTIYF. CDR3 bases: TGCGCCAGCCAGCCCGGCGGTGGCTCTGGAAACACCATATATTTT. Using reference TRBV5-1 and TRBJ1-3 for the parts outside the CDR3, the full variable domain is KAGVTQTPRYLIKTRGQQVTLSCSPISGHRSVSWYQQTPGQGLQFLFEYFSETQRNKGNFPGRFSGRQFSNSRSEMNVSTLELGDSALYLCASQPGGGSGNTIYFGEGSWLTVV.

The chain has TRBV20-1 and TRBJ2-7; 7 bases match TRBD2. Trimming at V came to 2 bases and at J to 5 bases, leaving 12 bases not matched to a gene. The CDR3 extends over 15 amino acids. Germline CDR1 is DFQATT and CDR2 is SNEGSKA (reference sequence). The CDR3 sequence: CSARHRGTTFNEQYF. CDR3 coding DNA: TGCAGTGCTAGACACCGAGGGACTACGTTCAACGAGCAGTACTTC.

The genes are TRBV7-9 and TRBJ2-1; TRBD2 matches 8 bases. Germline V CDR1 and CDR2: SEHNR, FQNEAQ (reference sequence). CDR3 length equals 15 residues. V shed 1 base and J 8 bases; nucleotides not matched to a gene: 7. The CDR3 protein is CASSLGIAGIDEQFF. The CDR3 bases are TGTGCCAGCAGCTTAGGTATAGCGGGAATCGATGAGCAGTTCTTC.

This clonotype was recorded only once. The chain has TRBV7-9 and TRBJ1-5; no firm D call. This CDR3 is built from 17 residues. V gave up 5 bases and J gave up 4 bases, with 21 bases separating them. Germline CDR1 is SEHNR and CDR2 is FQNEAQ (reference sequence). The CDR3 spells CASSPWVQERTNQPQHF. CDR3 nucleotide sequence: TGTGCCAGCAGCCCGTGGGTGCAGGAAAGGACTAATCAGCCCCAGCATTTT.

This sequence joins TRBV20-1 and TRBJ1-3; D perhaps matches TRBD1 (6 bases). The ends were cut back, 3 bases at V and 9 bases at J, with 15 bases in the middle. The CDR3 loop spans 13 amino acids. Looked up from germline, CDR1 is DFQATT and CDR2 is SNEGSKA (reference sequence). The chain's CDR3 is CSASPGALGTIYF. The CDR3 coding sequence is TGCAGTGCTAGCCCAGGGGCCTTAGGCACCATATATTTT.

The rearrangement uses TRBV5-1 and TRBJ1-5; D ambiguous. This CDR3 region has 15 residues. Trimming removed 0 bases at V and 4 bases at J, with 11 bases between. Germline V gene lookup returns CDR1 SGHRS and CDR2 YFSETQ. CDR3 coding DNA: TGCGCCAGCAGCTTGGGTGGGCTGGGGAATCAGCCCCAGCATTTT. Translated, it gives CASSLGGLGNQPQHF.

The J gene is TRBJ2-1, the V gene TRBV19, with D unclear. This CDR3 contains 15 residues. Germline V gene data show CDR1 as LNHDA and CDR2 as SQIVND (reference sequence). Trimming cost V 9 bases and J 5 bases, with 20 bases left between them. CDR3 bases: TGTGCCAGCGCCGGTCTTGCGGTCCAACACAATGAGCAGTTCTTC. Protein sequence: CASAGLAVQHNEQFF.

This clonotype appeared many times. The chain links TRBV14 to TRBJ1-2; unclear D gene. Germline values: CDR1 SGHDN, CDR2 FVKESK. Trimming took 1 base from V and 7 from J, leaving 13 bases between them. The CDR3 sequence is 14 residues long. The CDR3 region is CASSQAGFVRGYTF. In nucleotides, the CDR3 is TGTGCCAGCAGCCAAGCAGGATTCGTTCGTGGCTACACCTTC.

The V call is TRBV20-1, the J call TRBJ2-7; TRBD1 matches at 8 bases. Losses at the gene ends were 7 bases for V and 6 bases for J; bases not matched to a gene: 17. The CDR3 covers 15 residues. Germline V gives CDR1 DFQATT, CDR2 SNEGSKA (reference sequence). CDR3 DNA: TGCAGTGTTGCCCCCGTGACAGGGGCTGCTTTCGAGCAGTACTTC. This codes for CSVAPVTGAAFEQYF.

Points on this clonotype: One junction end disagrees with the germline gene, perhaps due to a read error. CDR3 nucleotides: TGTGCCAGCAGGGACAGGCCAAACACCGGGGAGCTTTTTTTT. This codes for CASRDRPNTGELFF. The rearrangement joins TRBV19 to TRBJ2-2, with 8 bases aligning to TRBD1. Germline CDR1 and CDR2: LNHDA and SQIVND (reference sequence). The CDR3 runs 14 residues.

J is TRBJ2-2 and V is TRBV20-1, with D unresolved. Trimming took 6 bases from V and 7 from J, leaving 12 bases between them. The CDR3 consists of 12 residues. CDR1 and CDR2 (germline): DFQATT, SNEGSKA (reference sequence). This CDR3 reads CSASKAVGELFF. The CDR3 DNA follows: TGCAGTGCGAGCAAGGCGGTCGGGGAGCTGTTTTTT.

This clonotype was seen only a few times. V gene TRBV5-1 combines with J gene TRBJ1-2; a possible D gene is TRBD1 (6 bases). Between the trimmed V and J ends, which lost 2 bases and 5 bases, there was a span of 13 bases. CDR3 length: 14 amino acids. Per the germline V gene, CDR1 is SGHRS and CDR2 is YFSETQ. CDR3 nucleotides: TGCGCCAGCAGCTTCGGGGGCGGTCGGTATGGCTACACCTTC. Amino acids: CASSFGGGRYGYTF.

This clonotype was observed a handful of times. The rearrangement joins TRBV9 to TRBJ1-1; D perhaps matches TRBD1 (6 bases). Germline CDR1 SGDLS, CDR2 YYNGEE. The ends were cut back, 4 bases at V and 0 bases at J, with 10 bases in the middle. This CDR3 has 14 amino acids. This chain's CDR3 is CASSPDSMNTEAFF. DNA of the CDR3: TGTGCCAGCAGCCCGGACAGTATGAACACTGAAGCTTTCTTT.